This T cell receptor beta chain was recorded in a study of blood T cell repertoires in COVID-19. The germline V gene encodes CDR1 LNHDA and CDR2 SQIVND (reference sequence). The V end lost 4 bases, the J end lost 8 bases, and 14 bases lay between the germline ends. CDR3 length equals 13 residues. Authors' processing steps: By means of reference gene primer amplification, nucleated cell counts were estimated. Clones were read by immunoSEQ multiplex PCR, and TCRdb kept only the in-frame ones, dropping some. V and J calls and clone size follow that table, whereas D and trimming were derived from the DNA. The data contain some 170,000 clones, roughly 87% of them singletons.

The clonotype was recovered from a woman aged 55-75 years who had recovered from COVID-19. V gene TRBV19 combines with J gene TRBJ1-2; D not certain. Source material: peripheral blood. The chain's CDR3 is CASSTTPAEGYTF. For the CDR3, the DNA is TGTGCCAGTAGTACGACCCCCGCGGAGGGCTACACCTTC.